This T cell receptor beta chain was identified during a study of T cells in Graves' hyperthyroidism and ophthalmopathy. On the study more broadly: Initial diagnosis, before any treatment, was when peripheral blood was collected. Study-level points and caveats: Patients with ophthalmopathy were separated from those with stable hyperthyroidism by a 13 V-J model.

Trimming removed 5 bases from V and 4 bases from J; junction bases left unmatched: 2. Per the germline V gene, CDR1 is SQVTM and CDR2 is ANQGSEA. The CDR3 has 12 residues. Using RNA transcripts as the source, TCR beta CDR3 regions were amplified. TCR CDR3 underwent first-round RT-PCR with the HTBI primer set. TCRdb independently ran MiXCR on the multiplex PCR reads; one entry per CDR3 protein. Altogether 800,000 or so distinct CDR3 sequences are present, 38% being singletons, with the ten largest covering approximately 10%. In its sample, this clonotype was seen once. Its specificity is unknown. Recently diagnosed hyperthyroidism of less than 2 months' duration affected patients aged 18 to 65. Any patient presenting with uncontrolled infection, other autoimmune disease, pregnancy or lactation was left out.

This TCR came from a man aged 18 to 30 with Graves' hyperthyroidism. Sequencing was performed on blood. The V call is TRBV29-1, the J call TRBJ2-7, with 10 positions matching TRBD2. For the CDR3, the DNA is TGCAGCGTTAGCGGGGGGGCTTACGAGCAGTACTTC. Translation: CSVSGGAYEQYF.